This TCR beta chain was obtained from a study of blood T cell repertoires in COVID-19. CDR1 LGHNA and CDR2 YNFKEQ come from the germline V gene. After removal of 1 base from V and 7 bases from J, the junction contained 11 bases not matched to a gene. The CDR3 totals 17 residues. TCRdb keeps only in-frame clones here, not all; method: immunoSEQ multiplex PCR. The profile shows 150,000 to 200,000 clones, around 83% of them singletons. The table lists this clone with a count of one. This clonotype was obtained from a man aged 35-49 years with acute or convalescent COVID-19. The sequencing sample was made of peripheral blood. V usage is TRBV4-2 and J usage is TRBJ2-1; the match to TRBD2 covers 9 bases. The CDR3 bases are TGTGCCAGCAGCCAAGGATCTATAGCGGGGGCAGGGAATGAGCAGTTCTTC. Amino acids: CASSQGSIAGAGNEQFF.